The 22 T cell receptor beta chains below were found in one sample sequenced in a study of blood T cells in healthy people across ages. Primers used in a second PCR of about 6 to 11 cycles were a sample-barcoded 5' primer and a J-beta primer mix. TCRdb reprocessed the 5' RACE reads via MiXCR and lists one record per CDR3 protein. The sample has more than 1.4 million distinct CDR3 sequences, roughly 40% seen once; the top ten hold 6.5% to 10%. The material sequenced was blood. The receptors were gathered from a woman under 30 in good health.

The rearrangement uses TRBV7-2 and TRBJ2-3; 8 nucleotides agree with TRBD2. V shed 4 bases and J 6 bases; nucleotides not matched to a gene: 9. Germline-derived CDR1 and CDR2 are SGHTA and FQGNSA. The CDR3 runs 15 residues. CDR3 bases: TGTGCCAGCAGCTCTAAAGCGGGAGCCTTTGATACGCAGTATTTT. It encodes CASSSKAGAFDTQYF.

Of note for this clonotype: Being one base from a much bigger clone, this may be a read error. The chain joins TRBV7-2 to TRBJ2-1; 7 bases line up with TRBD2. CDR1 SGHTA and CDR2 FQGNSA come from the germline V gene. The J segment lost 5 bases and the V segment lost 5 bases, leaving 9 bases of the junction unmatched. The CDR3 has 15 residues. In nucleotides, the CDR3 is TGTGCCAGCAGCGATAGCGGGCAACCTCACAATGAGCAGTTCTTC. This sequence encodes CASSDSGQPHNEQFF.

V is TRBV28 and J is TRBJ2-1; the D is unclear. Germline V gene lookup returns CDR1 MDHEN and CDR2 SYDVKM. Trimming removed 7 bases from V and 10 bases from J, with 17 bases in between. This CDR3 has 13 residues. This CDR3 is CASTLPMIYEQFF. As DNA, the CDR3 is TGTGCCAGCACCCTCCCCATGATTTACGAGCAGTTCTTC.

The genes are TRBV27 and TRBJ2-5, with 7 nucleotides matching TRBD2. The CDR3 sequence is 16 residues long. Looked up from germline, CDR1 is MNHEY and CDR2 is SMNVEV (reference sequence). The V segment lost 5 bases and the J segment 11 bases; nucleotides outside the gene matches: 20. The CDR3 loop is CASSPRLGGTPSEQYF. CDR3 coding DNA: TGTGCCAGCAGTCCCCGCCTCGGGGGGACCCCTAGTGAGCAGTACTTC.

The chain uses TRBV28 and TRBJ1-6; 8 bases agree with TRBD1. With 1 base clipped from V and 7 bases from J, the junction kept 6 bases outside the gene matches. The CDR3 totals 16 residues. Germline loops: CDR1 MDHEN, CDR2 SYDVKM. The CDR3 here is CASSLYEDRDNSPLHF. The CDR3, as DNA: TGTGCCAGCAGTTTATACGAGGACAGGGACAATTCACCCCTCCACTTT.

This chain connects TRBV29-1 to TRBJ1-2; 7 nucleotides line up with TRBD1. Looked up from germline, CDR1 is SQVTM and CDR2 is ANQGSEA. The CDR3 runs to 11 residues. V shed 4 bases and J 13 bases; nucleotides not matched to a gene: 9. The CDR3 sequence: CSVARGFPGTF. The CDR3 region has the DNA TGCAGCGTTGCCAGGGGGTTCCCGGGCACCTTC.

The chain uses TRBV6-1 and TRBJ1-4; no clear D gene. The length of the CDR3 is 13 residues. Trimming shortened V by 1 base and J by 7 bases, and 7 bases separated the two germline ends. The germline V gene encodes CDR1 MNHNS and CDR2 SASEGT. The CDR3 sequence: CASSEGFGEKLFF. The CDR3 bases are TGTGCCAGCAGTGAAGGGTTTGGTGAAAAACTGTTTTTT.

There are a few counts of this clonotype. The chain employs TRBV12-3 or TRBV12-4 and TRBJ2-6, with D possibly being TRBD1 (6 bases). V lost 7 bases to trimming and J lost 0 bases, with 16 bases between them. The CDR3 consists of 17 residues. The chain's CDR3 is CASTMTGALSGANVLTF. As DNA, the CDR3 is TGTGCCAGCACTATGACAGGAGCACTCTCTGGGGCCAACGTCCTGACTTTC.

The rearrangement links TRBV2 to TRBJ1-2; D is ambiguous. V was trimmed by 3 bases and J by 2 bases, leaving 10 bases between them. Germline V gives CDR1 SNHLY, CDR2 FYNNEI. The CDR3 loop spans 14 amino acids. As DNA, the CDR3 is TGTGCCAGCAGTGAGGATCGAGACAACTATGGCTACACCTTC. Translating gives CASSEDRDNYGYTF.

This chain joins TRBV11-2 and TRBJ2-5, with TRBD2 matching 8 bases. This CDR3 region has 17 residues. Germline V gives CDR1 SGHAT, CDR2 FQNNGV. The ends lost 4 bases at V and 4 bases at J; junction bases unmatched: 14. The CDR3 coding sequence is TGTGCCAGCAGCTCAGCCTCAGCGGGAGTCATCCCAGAGACCCAGTACTTC. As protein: CASSSASAGVIPETQYF.

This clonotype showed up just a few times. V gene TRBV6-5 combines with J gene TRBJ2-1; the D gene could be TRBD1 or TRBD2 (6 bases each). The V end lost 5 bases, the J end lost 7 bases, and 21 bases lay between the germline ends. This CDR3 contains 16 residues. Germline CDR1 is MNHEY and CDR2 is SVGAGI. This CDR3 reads CASSPVLGGTRNEQFF. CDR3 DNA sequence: TGTGCCAGCAGTCCCGTGTTAGGGGGGACGAGGAATGAGCAGTTCTTC.

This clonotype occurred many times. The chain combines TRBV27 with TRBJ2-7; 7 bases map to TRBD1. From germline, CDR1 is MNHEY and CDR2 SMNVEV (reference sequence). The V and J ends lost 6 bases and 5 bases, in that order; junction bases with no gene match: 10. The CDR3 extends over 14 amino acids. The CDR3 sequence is CASSPDRTLDEQYF. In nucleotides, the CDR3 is TGTGCCAGCAGCCCGGACAGGACTCTCGACGAGCAGTACTTC.

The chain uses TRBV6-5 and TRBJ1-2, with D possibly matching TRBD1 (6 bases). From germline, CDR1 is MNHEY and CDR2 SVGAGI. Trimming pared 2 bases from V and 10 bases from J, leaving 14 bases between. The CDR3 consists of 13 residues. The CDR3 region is CASSYGGRGDYTF. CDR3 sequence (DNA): TGTGCCAGCAGTTACGGGGGGCGCGGGGACTACACCTTC.

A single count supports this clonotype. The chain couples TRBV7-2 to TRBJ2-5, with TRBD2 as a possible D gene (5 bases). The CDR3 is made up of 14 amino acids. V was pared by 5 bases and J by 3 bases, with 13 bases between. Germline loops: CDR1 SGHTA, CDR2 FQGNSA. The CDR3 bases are TGTGCCAGCAGCCCGGCGAGCGGAGAAGAGACCCAGTACTTC. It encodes CASSPASGEETQYF.

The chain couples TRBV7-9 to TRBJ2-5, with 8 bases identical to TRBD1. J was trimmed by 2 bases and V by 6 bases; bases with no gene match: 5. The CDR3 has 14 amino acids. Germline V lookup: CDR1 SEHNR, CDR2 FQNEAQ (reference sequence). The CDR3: CASSQGQAQETQYF. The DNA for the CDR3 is TGTGCCAGCAGTCAGGGACAGGCACAAGAGACCCAGTACTTC.

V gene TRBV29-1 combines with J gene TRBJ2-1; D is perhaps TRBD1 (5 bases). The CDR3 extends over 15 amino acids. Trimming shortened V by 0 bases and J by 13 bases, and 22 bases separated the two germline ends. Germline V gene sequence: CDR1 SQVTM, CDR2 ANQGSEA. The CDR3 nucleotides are TGCAGCGTTGAAGATCGCAGGGTATTATTAGAGACCCAGTTCTTC. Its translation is CSVEDRRVLLETQFF.

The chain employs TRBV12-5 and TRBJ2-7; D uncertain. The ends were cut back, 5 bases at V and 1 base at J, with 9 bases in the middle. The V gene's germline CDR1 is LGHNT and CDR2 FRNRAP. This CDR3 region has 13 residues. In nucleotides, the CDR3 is TGTGCTAGTGGTGGGCCTAGATCCTACGAGCAGTACTTC. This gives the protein CASGGPRSYEQYF. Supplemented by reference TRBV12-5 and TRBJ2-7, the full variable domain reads DARVTQTPRHKVTEMGQEVTMRCQPILGHNTVFWYRQTMMQGLELLAYFRNRAPLDDSGMPKDRFSAEMPDATLATLKIQPSEPRDSAVYFCASGGPRSYEQYFGPGTRLTVT.

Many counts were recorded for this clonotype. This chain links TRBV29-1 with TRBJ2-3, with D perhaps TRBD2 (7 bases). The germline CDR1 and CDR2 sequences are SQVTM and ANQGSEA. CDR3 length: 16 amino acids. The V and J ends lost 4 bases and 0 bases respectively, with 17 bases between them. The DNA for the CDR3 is TGCAGCGTTGGGGGGCTAGCGGATTCTAGCACAGATACGCAGTATTTT. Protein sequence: CSVGGLADSSTDTQYF.

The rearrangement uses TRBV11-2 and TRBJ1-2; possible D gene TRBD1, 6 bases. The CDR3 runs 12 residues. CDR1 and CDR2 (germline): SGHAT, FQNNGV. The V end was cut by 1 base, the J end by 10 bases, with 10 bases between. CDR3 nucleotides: TGTGCCAGCAGCTTAGGCAGGGGAGACTACACCTTC. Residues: CASSLGRGDYTF.

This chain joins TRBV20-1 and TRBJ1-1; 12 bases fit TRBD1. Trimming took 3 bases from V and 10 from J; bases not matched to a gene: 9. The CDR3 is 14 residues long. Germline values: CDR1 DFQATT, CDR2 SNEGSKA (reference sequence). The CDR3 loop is CSASPGQGASGAFF. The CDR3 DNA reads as TGCAGTGCTAGCCCGGGACAGGGGGCTTCTGGAGCTTTCTTT.

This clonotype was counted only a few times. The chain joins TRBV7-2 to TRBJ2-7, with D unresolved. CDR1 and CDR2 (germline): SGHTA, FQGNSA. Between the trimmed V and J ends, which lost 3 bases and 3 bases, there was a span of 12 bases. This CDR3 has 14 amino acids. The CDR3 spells CASSLGLSVYEQYF. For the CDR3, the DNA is TGTGCCAGCAGCTTGGGTCTGAGTGTCTACGAGCAGTACTTC.

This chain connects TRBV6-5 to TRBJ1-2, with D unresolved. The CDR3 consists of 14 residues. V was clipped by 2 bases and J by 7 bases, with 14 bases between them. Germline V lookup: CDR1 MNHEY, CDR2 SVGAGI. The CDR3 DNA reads TGTGCCAGCAGTTACATTGGGGAGTGGCGTGGCTACACCTTC. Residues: CASSYIGEWRGYTF.